These T cell receptor beta chains were read from a single sample in a study of graft-versus-host responses after intestinal transplantation. Produced via immunoSEQ multiplex PCR; TCRdb's table is partial and in-frame only. Of about 39,000 clones listed, around 92% are singletons. The specimen was PBMCs, collected almost 270 days after transplant. Source of these receptors: a human patient who received an intestinal transplant, so some T cells may come from the graft donor. The CDR3 runs from the conserved cysteine through the conserved F or W. D genes are given only for firm matches. The size of a clone is reported for some rows only, either as once, few or many, or as a class for expanded clones.

j_gene: TRBJ2-7
d_gene: NA
v_gene: TRBV27
abundance: NA
CDR3aa: CASRGTYEQYF
CDR3nt: TGTGCCAGCAGGGGGACCTACGAGCAGTACTTC

j_gene: TRBJ1-2
d_gene: NA
v_gene: TRBV6-1
abundance: once
CDR3aa: CASSERDNYGYTF
CDR3nt: TGTGCCAGCAGTGAACGGGACAACTATGGCTACACCTTC

j_gene: TRBJ1-5
d_gene: NA
v_gene: TRBV4-1
abundance: NA
CDR3aa: CASSQDVGTRGPQHF
CDR3nt: TGCGCCAGCAGCCAAGATGTGGGGACGAGAGGGCCCCAGCATTTT

j_gene: TRBJ1-3
d_gene: NA
v_gene: TRBV5-5
abundance: NA
CDR3aa: CASSFQGTSSGNTIYF
CDR3nt: TGTGCCAGCAGCTTCCAGGGGACAAGCTCTGGAAACACCATATATTTT

j_gene: TRBJ2-1
d_gene: TRBD2
v_gene: TRBV7-6
abundance: NA
CDR3aa: CASSPERGGYEQFF
CDR3nt: TGTGCCAGCAGCCCCGAGCGGGGGGGTTATGAGCAGTTCTTC

j_gene: TRBJ2-7
d_gene: NA
v_gene: TRBV15
abundance: NA
CDR3aa: CATSPPGYEQYF
CDR3nt: TGTGCCACCAGCCCCCCGGGCTACGAGCAGTACTTC

j_gene: TRBJ2-2
d_gene: NA
v_gene: TRBV7-7
abundance: once
CDR3aa: CATWDGNTGELFF
CDR3nt: TGTGCCACCTGGGACGGAAACACCGGGGAGCTGTTTTTT

j_gene: TRBJ2-1
d_gene: TRBD2
v_gene: TRBV19
abundance: NA
CDR3aa: CASSIIVGGYNEQFF
CDR3nt: TGTGCCAGTAGTATAATCGTGGGGGGGTACAATGAGCAGTTCTTC

j_gene: TRBJ1-2
d_gene: NA
v_gene: TRBV6-5
abundance: NA
CDR3aa: CASSDSNYGYTF
CDR3nt: TGTGCCAGCAGTGACAGTAACTATGGCTACACCTTC

j_gene: TRBJ2-7
d_gene: TRBD1
v_gene: TRBV27
abundance: few
CDR3aa: CASSPRTGPYEQYF
CDR3nt: TGTGCCAGCAGTCCTCGGACAGGGCCCTACGAGCAGTACTTC

j_gene: TRBJ2-1
d_gene: NA
v_gene: TRBV2
abundance: NA
CDR3aa: CASRDDGAREQFF
CDR3nt: TGTGCCAGCCGCGACGACGGAGCAAGGGAGCAGTTCTTC

j_gene: TRBJ2-1
d_gene: NA
v_gene: TRBV4-1
abundance: NA
CDR3aa: CASSQVGSGLYNEQFF
CDR3nt: TGCGCCAGCAGCCAAGTTGGTTCAGGCCTTTACAATGAGCAGTTCTTC

j_gene: TRBJ1-5
d_gene: NA
v_gene: TRBV7-9
abundance: NA
CDR3aa: CASSQGASWPQHF
CDR3nt: TGTGCCAGCAGCCAAGGGGCGTCCTGGCCCCAGCATTTT

j_gene: TRBJ2-7
d_gene: NA
v_gene: TRBV5-6
abundance: NA
CDR3aa: CASSSSRSLYEQYF
CDR3nt: TGTGCCAGCAGCTCCTCAAGATCTTTGTACGAGCAGTACTTC

j_gene: TRBJ2-3
d_gene: TRBD1
v_gene: TRBV6-1
abundance: few
CDR3aa: CASSADRADTQYF
CDR3nt: TGTGCCAGCAGCGCTGACAGGGCAGATACGCAGTATTTT

j_gene: TRBJ2-3
d_gene: TRBD2
v_gene: TRBV15
abundance: NA
CDR3aa: CATLGGGSDTQYF
CDR3nt: TGTGCCACCCTAGGCGGGGGGTCGGATACGCAGTATTTT

j_gene: TRBJ1-3
d_gene: NA
v_gene: TRBV9
abundance: NA
CDR3aa: CASSVGEGNAGNTIYF
CDR3nt: TGTGCCAGCAGCGTAGGGGAGGGTAACGCTGGAAACACCATATATTTT

j_gene: TRBJ2-1
d_gene: NA
v_gene: TRBV25-1
abundance: NA
CDR3aa: CASSDLPDYNEQFF
CDR3nt: TGTGCCAGCAGTGATTTACCAGACTACAATGAGCAGTTCTTC

j_gene: TRBJ1-4
d_gene: NA
v_gene: TRBV4-1
abundance: NA
CDR3aa: CASSPQDYDEKLFF
CDR3nt: TGCGCCAGCAGCCCGCAGGACTATGATGAAAAACTGTTTTTT

j_gene: TRBJ1-1
d_gene: TRBD1
v_gene: TRBV6-1
abundance: NA
CDR3aa: CASSDRGLTEAFF
CDR3nt: TGTGCCAGCTCTGACAGGGGGCTGACTGAAGCTTTCTTT

j_gene: TRBJ1-2
d_gene: NA
v_gene: TRBV27
abundance: once
CDR3aa: CASSPASTDGYTF
CDR3nt: TGTGCCAGCAGTCCAGCTTCGACCGATGGCTACACCTTC

j_gene: TRBJ2-7
d_gene: TRBD2
v_gene: TRBV10-3
abundance: NA
CDR3aa: CAIRQRGGRTYEQYF
CDR3nt: TGTGCCATCAGGCAGCGGGGGGGTAGAACCTACGAGCAGTACTTC

j_gene: TRBJ1-1
d_gene: NA
v_gene: TRBV7-9
abundance: NA
CDR3aa: CASSQGNTEAFF
CDR3nt: TGTGCCAGCAGCCAGGGGAACACTGAAGCTTTCTTT

j_gene: TRBJ2-7
d_gene: NA
v_gene: TRBV5-6
abundance: NA
CDR3aa: CASSFGGISYEQYF
CDR3nt: TGTGCCAGCAGCTTCGGCGGAATCTCCTACGAGCAGTACTTC

j_gene: TRBJ1-1
d_gene: TRBD1
v_gene: TRBV27
abundance: NA
CDR3aa: CASSLGTGVEAFF
CDR3nt: TGTGCCAGCAGTTTGGGGACAGGGGTTGAAGCTTTCTTT

j_gene: TRBJ1-1
d_gene: TRBD1
v_gene: TRBV19
abundance: NA
CDR3aa: CASRGTGNTEAFF
CDR3nt: TGTGCCAGTAGAGGGACAGGGAACACTGAAGCTTTCTTT

j_gene: TRBJ2-1
d_gene: NA
v_gene: TRBV7-8
abundance: NA
CDR3aa: CASRLTGGEQFF
CDR3nt: TGTGCCAGCAGATTGACCGGGGGTGAGCAGTTCTTC

j_gene: TRBJ1-2
d_gene: NA
v_gene: TRBV21-1
abundance: once
CDR3aa: CASTLPPPACNYGYTF
CDR3nt: TGTGCCAGCACGCTACCCCCGCCGGCATGCAACTATGGCTACACCTTC

j_gene: TRBJ1-1
d_gene: NA
v_gene: TRBV10-1
abundance: NA
CDR3aa: CASSDGGPGTEAFF
CDR3nt: TGCGCCAGCAGTGATGGGGGGCCTGGCACTGAAGCTTTCTTT

j_gene: TRBJ2-7
d_gene: NA
v_gene: TRBV19
abundance: NA
CDR3aa: CASSIDGGTYEQYF
CDR3nt: TGTGCCAGTAGTATCGACGGAGGAACCTACGAGCAGTACTTC

j_gene: TRBJ2-1
d_gene: TRBD1
v_gene: TRBV5-6
abundance: NA
CDR3aa: CASSPRGRSYNEQFF
CDR3nt: TGTGCCAGCAGTCCCAGGGGGCGATCCTACAATGAGCAGTTCTTC

j_gene: TRBJ1-6
d_gene: NA
v_gene: TRBV9
abundance: NA
CDR3aa: CASSPGTASSYNSPLHF
CDR3nt: TGTGCCAGCAGCCCGGGGACGGCGAGCTCCTATAATTCACCCCTCCACTTT

j_gene: TRBJ1-5
d_gene: TRBD1
v_gene: TRBV19
abundance: NA
CDR3aa: CASGLLRDRGPSGNQPQHF
CDR3nt: TGTGCCAGTGGCCTTTTAAGGGACAGGGGACCCTCTGGCAATCAGCCCCAGCATTTT

j_gene: TRBJ2-5
d_gene: TRBD2
v_gene: TRBV19
abundance: NA
CDR3aa: CASSISGGGTQYF
CDR3nt: TGTGCCAGTAGTATATCCGGGGGGGGGACCCAGTACTTC

j_gene: TRBJ1-1
d_gene: NA
v_gene: TRBV5-4
abundance: NA
CDR3aa: CASSLGRGPEAFF
CDR3nt: TGTGCCAGCAGCTTGGGGAGGGGCCCCGAGGCTTTCTTT

j_gene: TRBJ2-7
d_gene: NA
v_gene: TRBV7-9
abundance: NA
CDR3aa: CASSPRGAYEQYF
CDR3nt: TGTGCCAGCAGCCCCAGGGGGGCCTACGAGCAGTACTTC

j_gene: TRBJ2-7
d_gene: TRBD1
v_gene: TRBV2
abundance: NA
CDR3aa: CASSEPGQALPYEQYF
CDR3nt: TGTGCCAGCAGTGAACCCGGACAGGCCCTACCCTACGAGCAGTACTTC